These T cell receptor beta chains were read from a single sample in a study of blood T cells in healthy people across ages. TCRdb processed the 5' RACE reads anew with MiXCR; each CDR3 protein has one entry. Seen here are 1.5 million to 2 million distinct CDR3 sequences, under 30% observed once, and the top ten hold more than 6%. Sequenced sample: blood. These receptors all stem from a woman between 25 and 40 years old in good health. The CDR3 runs from the conserved cysteine through the conserved F or W. The D gene is left open where the match is weak. Size tells how often a clone was seen (once, few, many) or the class of an expanded clone, and some rows leave it out.

>TRBV5-1|NA|15|NA|TRBJ1-4
TGCGCCAGCAGCTTATACCCGAGGGATAATGAAAAACGGTTTTTT
CASSLYPRDNEKRFF
>TRBV6-6|TRBD2|15|few|TRBJ2-7
TGTGCCAGCAGTTCCTTAGCGGGGGGGGAATACGAGCAGTACTTC
CASSSLAGGEYEQYF
>TRBV15|NA|16|few|TRBJ2-6
TGTGCCACCAGCAGAGTCCTCGGGTATGGGGCCAACGTCCTGACTTTC
CATSRVLGYGANVLTF
>TRBV29-1|TRBD1|12|NA|TRBJ1-1
TGCAGCGTCCGTACCGGGACAGGGGAAGCTTTCTTT
CSVRTGTGEAFF
>TRBV2|NA|14|NA|TRBJ1-2
TGTGCCAGCACCGGAGAGGTCGGGGAAAGAGGCTACACCTTC
CASTGEVGERGYTF
>TRBV14|NA|15|NA|TRBJ2-3
TGTGCCAGCAGCCAAATAGGACTAACCACAGATACGCTGTATTTT
CASSQIGLTTDTLYF
>TRBV9|NA|14|few|TRBJ2-3
TGTGCCAGCAGCCCAGGGACGCCGGGAGATACGCAGTATTTT
CASSPGTPGDTQYF
>TRBV21-1|NA|14|few|TRBJ1-6
TGTGCCAGCAGCAAAGGGACTCGAGATTCACCCCTCCACTTT
CASSKGTRDSPLHF
>TRBV9|TRBD2|17|many|TRBJ2-1
TGTGCCAGCAGCCCCCGAGACGGGGGGACCTCCTACAATGAGCAGTTCTTC
CASSPRDGGTSYNEQFF
>TRBV11-2|TRBD1|15|few|TRBJ2-7
TGTGCCAGCAGCTCAACAGGACAGGGGACCCACGAGCAGTACTTC
CASSSTGQGTHEQYF
>TRBV12-3/TRBV12-4|TRBD1|17|once|TRBJ2-3
TGTGCCAGCAGAGCCGGGACAGGGTCAGTGAGAGCAGATATGGAGTATTTT
CASRAGTGSVRADMEYF
>TRBV4-1|NA|17|NA|TRBJ2-5
TGCGCCAGCAGCGTACCGACAGGAGACTCCCCCGGAGAGACCCAGTACTTC
CASSVPTGDSPGETQYF
>TRBV7-3|NA|14|NA|TRBJ2-5
TGTGCCAGCAGCTTAGCAGGGAACTCGGAGACCCAGTACTTC
CASSLAGNSETQYF
>TRBV4-3|NA|16|many|TRBJ1-2
TGCGCCAGCAGCCAAGATTGGAGGGGATTGCTGGGTGGCTACACCTTC
CASSQDWRGLLGGYTF
>TRBV6-6|TRBD2|17|few|TRBJ2-5
TGTGCCAGTAGGCCCGGGGGGCTAGCGGGGAATCAGAAGACCCAGTACTTC
CASRPGGLAGNQKTQYF
>TRBV5-5|TRBD1|17|few|TRBJ1-6
TGTGCCAGCAGCTTAACTCCGGGACAGGGATCTAATTCACCCCTCCACTTT
CASSLTPGQGSNSPLHF
>TRBV5-1|NA|16|once|TRBJ2-2
TGCGCCAGCAGCTGGATGGTAAGGGCGAACACCGGGGAGCTGTTTTTT
CASSWMVRANTGELFF
>TRBV5-1|TRBD2|14|NA|TRBJ2-5
TGCGCCAGCAGCTTGGCCTCTAGCGGGGGTCAGCAGTACTTC
CASSLASSGGQQYF
>TRBV7-2|TRBD1|16|NA|TRBJ2-7
TGTGCCAGCAGCCTAAGTGCCGGGACAGGGGGCCTCGAGCAGTACTTC
CASSLSAGTGGLEQYF
>TRBV24-1|TRBD2|17|NA|TRBJ2-6
TGTGCCACCAGTGACGCGGGGGGGAGCTCTGGGGCCAACGTCCTGACTTTC
CATSDAGGSSGANVLTF
>TRBV2|TRBD2|12|NA|TRBJ2-1
TGTGCCAGCCATGGGAGGGGCAATGAGCAGTTCTTC
CASHGRGNEQFF
>TRBV6-6|TRBD1|15|NA|TRBJ2-2
TGTGCCAGCAGTTCACTGGACAGGGCCACCGGGGAGCTGTTTTTT
CASSSLDRATGELFF
>TRBV6-2/TRBV6-3|NA|17|many|TRBJ2-6
TGTGCCAGCAGTCTTTGGACGGGGAGCTCTGGGGCCAACGTCCTGACTTTC
CASSLWTGSSGANVLTF
>TRBV20-1|NA|16|many|TRBJ2-5
TGCAGTGCTAGAGATCCTAAGGACCCAGGTTGGGAGACCCAGTACTTC
CSARDPKDPGWETQYF
>TRBV27|TRBD1|15|NA|TRBJ2-7
TGTGCCAGCAGTCCCTGGGACAGGGTAAAGGACGAGCAGTACTTC
CASSPWDRVKDEQYF
>TRBV29-1|NA|12|NA|TRBJ2-2
TGCAGCGTGTATTTGGGTACCGGGGAGCTGTTTTTT
CSVYLGTGELFF
>TRBV20-1|NA|14|many|TRBJ1-2
TGCAGTGCTAGAGATGGAGCAGGTGGCTATGGCTACACCTTC
CSARDGAGGYGYTF
>TRBV7-4|TRBD1|17|many|TRBJ2-7
TGTGCCAGCAGCTTATTGGGACAGGGGGCCCTAGTCCACGAGCAGTACTTC
CASSLLGQGALVHEQYF
>TRBV3-1|TRBD2|14|NA|TRBJ2-3
TGTGCCGGCAGCGGACTAGCGGGAGACGATACGCAGTATTTT
CAGSGLAGDDTQYF
>TRBV12-3/TRBV12-4|NA|13|few|TRBJ1-4
TGTGCCAGCAGTTTAAGGGTGAGAGGAAAACTGTTTTTT
CASSLRVRGKLFF
>TRBV28|NA|16|few|TRBJ2-2
TGTGCCAGCAGTTTAGTTGGGGGTTTGGGCACCGGGGAGCTGTTTTTT
CASSLVGGLGTGELFF
>TRBV27|NA|13|many|TRBJ2-7
TGTGCCAGCTCTCGGGTTGGGTTTTACGAGCAGTACTTC
CASSRVGFYEQYF
>TRBV3-1|NA|15|NA|TRBJ2-1
TGTGCCAGCAGCCAAGAGCAAGCGTCCTACAATGAGCAGTTCTTC
CASSQEQASYNEQFF